This TCR beta chain was captured by sequencing in a study of blood T cell repertoires in COVID-19. Across the study: The United States, Italy and Spain provided the acute and convalescent COVID-19 samples. PBMCs, B-cell-depleted T cells, or T cells provided the cDNA or gDNA that made up the material.

Seattle participants joined during active infection and were tracked over time. Trimming stripped 1 base from V and 2 bases from J, with 15 bases between. Germline CDR1 SGHVS, CDR2 FNYEAQ. The CDR3 runs to 16 residues. Per the original data handling: Using reference gene primer amplification, nucleated cell counts were estimated. Sequenced by immunoSEQ multiplex PCR; TCRdb stores in-frame clones only, minus some. The V and J calls and the clone size are those of that table, but D and trimming were determined from the DNA. The table has 150,000 to 180,000 clones, under 85% seen once. The chain is built from TRBV7-6 and TRBJ2-7; possibly TRBD2 for D (7 bases). The sample was peripheral blood. This TCR was recovered from a man between 60 and 75 years old with COVID-19, enrolled during active disease. CDR3 amino acids: CASSLVGGPKAYEQYF. DNA of the CDR3: TGTGCCAGCAGCTTAGTCGGGGGGCCAAAGGCCTACGAGCAGTACTTC.